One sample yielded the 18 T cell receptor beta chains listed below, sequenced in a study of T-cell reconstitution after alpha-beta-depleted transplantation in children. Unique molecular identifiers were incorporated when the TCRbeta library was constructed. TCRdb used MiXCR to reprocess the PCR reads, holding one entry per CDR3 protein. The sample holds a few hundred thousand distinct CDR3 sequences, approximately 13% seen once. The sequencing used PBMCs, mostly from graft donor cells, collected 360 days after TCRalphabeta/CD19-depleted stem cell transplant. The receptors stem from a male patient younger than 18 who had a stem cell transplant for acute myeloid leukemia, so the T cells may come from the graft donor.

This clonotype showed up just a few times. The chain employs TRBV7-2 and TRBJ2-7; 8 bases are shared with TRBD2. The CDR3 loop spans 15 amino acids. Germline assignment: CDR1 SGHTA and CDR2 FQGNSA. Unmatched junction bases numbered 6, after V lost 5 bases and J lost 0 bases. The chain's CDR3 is CASSVHGTSSYEQYF. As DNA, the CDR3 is TGTGCCAGCAGCGTTCACGGGACTAGCTCCTACGAGCAGTACTTC.

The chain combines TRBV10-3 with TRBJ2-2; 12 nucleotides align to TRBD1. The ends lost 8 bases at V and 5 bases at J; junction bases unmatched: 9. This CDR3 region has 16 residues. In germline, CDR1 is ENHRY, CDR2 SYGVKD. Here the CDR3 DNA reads TGTGCCATCGGGTCCGGGACAGGGGGCGAGACCGGGGAGCTGTTTTTT. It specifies CAIGSGTGGETGELFF.

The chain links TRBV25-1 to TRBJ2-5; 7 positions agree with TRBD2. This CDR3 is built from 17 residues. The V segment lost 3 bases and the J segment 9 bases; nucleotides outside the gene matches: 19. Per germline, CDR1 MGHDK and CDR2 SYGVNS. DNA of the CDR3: TGTGCCAGCAGTGACCCCAGTCTAGCGGAATACCCCAGGGCCCAGTACTTC. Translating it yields CASSDPSLAEYPRAQYF.

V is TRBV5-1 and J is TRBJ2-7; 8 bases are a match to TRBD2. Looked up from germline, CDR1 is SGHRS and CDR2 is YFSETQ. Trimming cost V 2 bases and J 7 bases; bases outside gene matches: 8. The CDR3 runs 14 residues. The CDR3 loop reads CASSFQRESGEQYF. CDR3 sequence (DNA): TGCGCCAGCAGCTTCCAGCGGGAGTCGGGGGAGCAGTACTTC.

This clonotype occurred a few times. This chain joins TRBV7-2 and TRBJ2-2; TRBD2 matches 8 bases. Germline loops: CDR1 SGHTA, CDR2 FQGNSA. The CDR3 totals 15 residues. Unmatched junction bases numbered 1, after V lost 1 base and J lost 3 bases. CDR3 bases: TGTGCCAGCAGCTTAGAGCGGGGGCACACCGGGGAGCTGTTTTTT. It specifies CASSLERGHTGELFF.

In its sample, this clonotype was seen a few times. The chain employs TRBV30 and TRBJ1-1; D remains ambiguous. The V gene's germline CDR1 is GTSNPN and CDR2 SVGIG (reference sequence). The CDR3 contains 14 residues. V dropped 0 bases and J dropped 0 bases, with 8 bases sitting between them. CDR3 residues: CAWSVSGLNTEAFF. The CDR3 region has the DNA TGTGCCTGGAGTGTAAGCGGGTTGAACACTGAAGCTTTCTTT.

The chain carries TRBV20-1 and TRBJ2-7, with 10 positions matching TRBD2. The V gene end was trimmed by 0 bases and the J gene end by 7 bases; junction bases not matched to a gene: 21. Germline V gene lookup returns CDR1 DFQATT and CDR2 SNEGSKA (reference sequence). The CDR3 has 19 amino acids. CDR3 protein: CSARDNSGRDSMLREEQYF. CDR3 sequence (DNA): TGCAGTGCTAGAGATAACAGCGGGAGGGACAGTATGTTACGTGAAGAGCAGTACTTC.

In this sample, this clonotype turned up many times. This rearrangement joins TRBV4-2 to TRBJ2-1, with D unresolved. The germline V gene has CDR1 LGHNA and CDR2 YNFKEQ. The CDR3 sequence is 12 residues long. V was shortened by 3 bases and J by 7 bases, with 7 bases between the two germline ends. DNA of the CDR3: TGTGCCAGCAGCCAGGATTGGAATGAGCAGTTCTTC. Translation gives CASSQDWNEQFF.

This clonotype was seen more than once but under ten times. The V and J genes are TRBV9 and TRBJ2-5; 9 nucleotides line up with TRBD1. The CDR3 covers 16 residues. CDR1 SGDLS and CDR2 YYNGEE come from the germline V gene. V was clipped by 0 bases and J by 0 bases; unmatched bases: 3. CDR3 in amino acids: CASSVVTGGNQETQYF. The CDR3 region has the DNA TGTGCCAGCAGCGTAGTGACAGGGGGGAACCAAGAGACCCAGTACTTC.

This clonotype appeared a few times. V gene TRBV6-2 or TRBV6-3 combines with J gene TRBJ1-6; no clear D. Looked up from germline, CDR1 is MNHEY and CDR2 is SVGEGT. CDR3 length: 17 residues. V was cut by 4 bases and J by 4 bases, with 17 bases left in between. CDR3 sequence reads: CASSFLPGKAYNSPLHF. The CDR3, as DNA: TGTGCCAGCAGTTTCCTTCCGGGGAAGGCTTATAATTCACCCCTCCACTTT.

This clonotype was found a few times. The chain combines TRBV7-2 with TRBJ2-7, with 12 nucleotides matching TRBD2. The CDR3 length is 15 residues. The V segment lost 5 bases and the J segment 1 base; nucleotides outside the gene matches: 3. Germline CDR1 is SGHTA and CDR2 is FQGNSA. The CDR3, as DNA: TGTGCCAGCAGCCCGACTAGCGGGAGATCCTACGAGCAGTACTTC. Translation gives CASSPTSGRSYEQYF.

This CDR3 is CASSVGGRLDSNQPQHF. The CDR3 DNA follows: TGTGCCAGCAGCGTCGGGGGACGGCTGGATAGCAATCAGCCCCAGCATTTT. V and J are TRBV7-2 and TRBJ1-5; a weak D match, TRBD1 (5 bases). Germline CDR1 is SGHTA and CDR2 is FQGNSA. The CDR3 spans 17 residues. With 5 bases removed from V and 0 bases from J, the gap between germline ends came to 17 bases.

CDR3 sequence (DNA): TGTGCCAGCAGCCGTAACCCTCCTAGCGGGAGATACAATGAGCAGTTCTTC. The encoded protein is CASSRNPPSGRYNEQFF. This chain connects TRBV7-3 to TRBJ2-1, with 10 bases aligning to TRBD2. CDR1 SGHTA and CDR2 FQGTGA come from the germline V gene. The CDR3 is 17 amino acids. The V gene end was trimmed by 5 bases and the J gene end by 4 bases; junction bases not matched to a gene: 11.

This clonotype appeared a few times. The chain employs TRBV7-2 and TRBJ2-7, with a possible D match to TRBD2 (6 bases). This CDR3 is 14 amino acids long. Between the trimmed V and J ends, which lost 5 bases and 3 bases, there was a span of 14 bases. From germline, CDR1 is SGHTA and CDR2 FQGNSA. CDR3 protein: CASSPNGLNYEQYF. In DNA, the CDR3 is TGTGCCAGCAGCCCCAATGGACTAAACTACGAGCAGTACTTC.

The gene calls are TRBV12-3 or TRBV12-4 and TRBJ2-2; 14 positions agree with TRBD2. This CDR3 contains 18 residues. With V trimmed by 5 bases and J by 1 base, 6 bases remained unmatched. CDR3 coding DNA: TGTGCCAGCAGTCCGGGACTAGCGGGAGTTCAGAACACCGGGGAGCTGTTTTTT. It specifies CASSPGLAGVQNTGELFF.

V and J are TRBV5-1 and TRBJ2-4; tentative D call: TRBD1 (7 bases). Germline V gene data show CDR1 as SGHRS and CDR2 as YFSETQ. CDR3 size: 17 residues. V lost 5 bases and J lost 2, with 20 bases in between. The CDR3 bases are TGCGCCAGCAGGCGGGGACAGACCACAATTTCCAAAAACATTCAGTACTTC. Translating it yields CASRRGQTTISKNIQYF.

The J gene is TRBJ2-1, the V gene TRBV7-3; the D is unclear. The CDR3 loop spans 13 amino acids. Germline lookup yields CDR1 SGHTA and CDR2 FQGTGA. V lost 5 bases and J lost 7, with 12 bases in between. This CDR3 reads CASSPPYMNEQFF. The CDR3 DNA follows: TGTGCCAGCAGCCCCCCCTACATGAATGAGCAGTTCTTC.

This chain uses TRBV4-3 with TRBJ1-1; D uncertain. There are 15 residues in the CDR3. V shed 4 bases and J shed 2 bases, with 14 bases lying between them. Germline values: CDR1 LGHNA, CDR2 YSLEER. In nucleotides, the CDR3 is TGCGCCAGCAGCCGTCGTCAGACGGAAAACACTGAAGCTTTCTTT. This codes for CASSRRQTENTEAFF.